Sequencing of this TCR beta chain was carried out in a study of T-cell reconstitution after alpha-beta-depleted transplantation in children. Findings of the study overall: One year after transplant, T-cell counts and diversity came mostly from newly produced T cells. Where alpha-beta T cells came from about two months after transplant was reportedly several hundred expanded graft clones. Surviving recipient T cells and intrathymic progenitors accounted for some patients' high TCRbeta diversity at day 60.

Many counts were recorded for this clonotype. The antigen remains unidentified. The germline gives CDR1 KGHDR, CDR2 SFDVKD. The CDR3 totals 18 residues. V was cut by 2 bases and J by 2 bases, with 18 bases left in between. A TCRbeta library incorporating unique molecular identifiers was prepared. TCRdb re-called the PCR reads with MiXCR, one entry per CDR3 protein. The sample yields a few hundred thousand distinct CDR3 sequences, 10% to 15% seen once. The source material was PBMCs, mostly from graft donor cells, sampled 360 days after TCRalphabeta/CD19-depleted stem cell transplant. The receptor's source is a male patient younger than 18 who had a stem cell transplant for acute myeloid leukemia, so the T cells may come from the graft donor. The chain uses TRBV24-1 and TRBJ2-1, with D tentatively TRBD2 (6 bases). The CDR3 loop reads CATSDWNSGTPPYNEQFF. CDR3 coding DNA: TGTGCCACCAGTGATTGGAATAGCGGAACTCCTCCCTACAATGAGCAGTTCTTC.